This TCR beta chain is from a study of blood T cell repertoires in COVID-19. At the level of the study: T cells, B-cell-depleted T cells, or PBMCs supplied cDNA or gDNA.

The CDR3 runs 15 residues. After removal of 4 bases from V and 4 bases from J, the junction contained 6 bases not matched to a gene. Germline V gene lookup returns CDR1 SGHNT and CDR2 YYREEE (reference sequence). TCRdb keeps only in-frame clones here, not all; method: immunoSEQ multiplex PCR. Of fewer than 25,000 clones listed, roughly 91% are singletons. The sequence was obtained from a woman aged 55-75 years with active COVID-19. The sequenced sample consisted of peripheral blood. The chain couples TRBV5-4 to TRBJ2-1, with 9 bases that match TRBD1. The CDR3 region is CASSGGGTGYNEQFF. CDR3 bases: TGTGCCAGCAGCGGGGGGGGGACAGGGTACAATGAGCAGTTCTTC.